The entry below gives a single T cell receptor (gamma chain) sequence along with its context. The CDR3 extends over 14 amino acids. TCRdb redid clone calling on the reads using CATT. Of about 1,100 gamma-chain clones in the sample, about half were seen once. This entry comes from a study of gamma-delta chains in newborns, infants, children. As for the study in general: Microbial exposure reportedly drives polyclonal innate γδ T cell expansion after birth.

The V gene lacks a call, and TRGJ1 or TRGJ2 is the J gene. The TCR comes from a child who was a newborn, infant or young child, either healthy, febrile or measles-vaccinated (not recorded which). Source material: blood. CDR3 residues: CALWEAPNYYKKLF. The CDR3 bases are TGTGCCTTGTGGGAGGCTCCCAATTATTATAAGAAACTCTTT.